The 18 T cell receptor beta chains presented below share a single source sample, sequenced in a study of OX40 agonist ivuxolimab in advanced cancers. Method: immunoSEQ multiplex PCR; TCRdb's copy keeps in-frame clones and lacks some. The table lists approximately 80,000 clones, roughly 85% of them singletons. Here the sequenced sample was CD4+ or CD8+ T cells sorted from blood, taken in a trial of the OX40 agonist ivuxolimab. All receptors come from an adult with an advanced solid tumor such as melanoma, head and neck, liver or kidney cancer.

The chain joins TRBV19 to TRBJ1-6; D perhaps matches TRBD1 (5 bases). Germline V gives CDR1 LNHDA, CDR2 SQIVND (reference sequence). Trimming took 5 bases from V and 5 from J, leaving 10 bases between them. This CDR3 comprises 14 residues. CDR3 bases: TGTGCCAGTAGTGTGGACACTAATAATTCACCCCTCCACTTT. Its translation: CASSVDTNNSPLHF.

This chain uses TRBV7-3 with TRBJ2-1; TRBD1 might be the D (6 bases). The CDR3 is 15 residues long. CDR1 is SGHTA, CDR2 FQGTGA, per germline. Deletions cut 2 bases from V and 0 bases from J, with 8 bases between. The CDR3 bases are TGTGCCAGCAGCTTACTACAGGGCTCCTACAATGAGCAGTTCTTC. It codes for CASSLLQGSYNEQFF.

The chain uses TRBV14 and TRBJ2-3; 7 bases align to TRBD2. The ends lost 2 bases at V and 1 base at J; junction bases unmatched: 3. Germline lookup yields CDR1 SGHDN and CDR2 FVKESK. The CDR3 covers 15 residues. The CDR3: CASSQWTSGTDTQYF. The CDR3 DNA is TGTGCCAGCAGCCAATGGACTAGTGGCACAGATACGCAGTATTTT.

J is TRBJ1-2 and V is TRBV5-6; D is possibly TRBD1 (5 bases). V was trimmed by 4 bases and J by 1 base, leaving 11 bases between them. Germline V gives CDR1 SGHDT, CDR2 YYEEEE. This CDR3 is built from 14 residues. CDR3 sequence: CASSQRGVNYGYTF. CDR3 nucleotides: TGTGCCAGCAGCCAAAGAGGGGTTAACTATGGCTACACCTTC.

The V gene is TRBV7-2, the J gene TRBJ2-5, with 8 positions matching TRBD1. Germline lookup yields CDR1 SGHTA and CDR2 FQGNSA. The CDR3 covers 15 residues. V was pared by 1 base and J by 2 bases, with 3 bases of the junction left unmatched. In DNA form, the CDR3 reads TGTGCCAGCAGCTTAGGGGGGACAGGACAAGAGACCCAGTACTTC. Its translation is CASSLGGTGQETQYF.

A note on this clone: Other nucleotide sequences in the sample specify the same CDR3. This chain connects TRBV5-1 to TRBJ2-5; D possibly matches TRBD1 or TRBD2 (6 bases each). CDR1 SGHRS and CDR2 YFSETQ come from the germline V gene. The CDR3 runs 13 residues. V was clipped by 2 bases and J by 5 bases, with 10 bases between them. The CDR3: CASSFRGRETQYF. Here the CDR3 DNA reads TGCGCCAGCAGCTTTCGGGGGCGGGAGACCCAGTACTTC.

The gene calls are TRBV5-3 and TRBJ2-7, with 9 bases aligning to TRBD1. TRBV5-3 is an open reading frame whose function is uncertain. There are 19 residues in the CDR3. Trimming took 1 base from V and 12 from J; bases not matched to a gene: 26. This CDR3 is CARSLYVIQTQQGAWALYF. Written as DNA, the CDR3 is TGTGCCAGAAGCTTGTACGTCATACAAACCCAACAGGGGGCGTGGGCTCTGTACTTC.

The chain recombines TRBV7-2 with TRBJ2-5; D is undetermined. This CDR3 has 14 residues. V lost 5 bases and J 1 base, leaving 11 bases between the germline ends. Germline loops: CDR1 SGHTA, CDR2 FQGNSA. CDR3 DNA sequence: TGTGCCAGCAGCCCTGCCGTGTCCCAAGAGACCCAGTACTTC. This gives the protein CASSPAVSQETQYF.

V usage is TRBV29-1 and J usage is TRBJ2-7, with D possibly matching TRBD2 (6 bases). Germline CDR1 reads SQVTM; CDR2 reads ANQGSEA. The CDR3 spans 13 residues. The V end lost 4 bases, the J end lost 2 bases, and 12 bases lay between the germline ends. In nucleotides, the CDR3 is TGCAGCGTTGGGGGGACTCTCACCTACGAGCAGTACTTC. Encoded protein: CSVGGTLTYEQYF.

This sequence joins TRBV9 and TRBJ1-1; TRBD1 matches at 7 bases. The germline V gene has CDR1 SGDLS and CDR2 YYNGEE. The V gene end was trimmed by 4 bases and the J gene end by 5 bases; junction bases not matched to a gene: 5. This CDR3 spans 13 amino acids. The CDR3 bases are TGTGCCAGCAGCAGGGGGCTGGGTACTGAAGCTTTCTTT. It translates to CASSRGLGTEAFF. Supplemented by reference TRBV9 and TRBJ1-1, the full variable domain reads DSGVTQTPKHLITATGQRVTLRCSPRSGDLSVYWYQQSLDQGLQFLIQYYNGEERAKGNILERFSAQQFPDLHSELNLSSLELGDSALYFCASSRGLGTEAFFGQGTRLTVV.

This clone was picked up one time. The identical CDR3 is also encoded by other nucleotide sequences in the sample. The chain joins TRBV4-3 to TRBJ1-1; no definite D call. Between the trimmed V and J ends, which lost 0 bases and 5 bases, there was a span of 7 bases. The CDR3 contains 13 residues. CDR1 LGHNA and CDR2 YSLEER come from the germline V gene. The CDR3 reads CASSQEKRTEAFF. DNA for the CDR3: TGCGCCAGCAGCCAAGAAAAGCGGACTGAAGCTTTCTTT.

The chain couples TRBV2 to TRBJ1-4, with TRBD1 matching 7 bases. There are 14 residues in the CDR3. The germline CDR1 and CDR2 sequences are SNHLY and FYNNEI. J gave up 6 bases and V 6 bases, and 7 bases lay outside the gene matches. The CDR3 loop is CASSYRGADEKLFF. In DNA form, the CDR3 reads TGTGCCAGCAGCTACAGGGGAGCGGATGAAAAACTGTTTTTT.

The gene calls are TRBV5-6 and TRBJ1-2, with 7 nucleotides matching TRBD1. Germline V lookup: CDR1 SGHDT, CDR2 YYEEEE. The CDR3 consists of 15 residues. J gave up 0 bases and V 3 bases, and 5 bases lay outside the gene matches. This chain's CDR3 is CASSSSGGSNYGYTF. The CDR3 DNA sequence: TGTGCCAGCAGCTCGTCAGGGGGTTCTAACTATGGCTACACCTTC. The complete variable domain, with remaining parts taken from reference TRBV5-6 and TRBJ1-2, reads DAGVTQSPTHLIKTRGQQVTLRCSPKSGHDTVSWYQQALGQGPQFIFQYYEEEERQRGNFPDRFSGHQFPNYSSELNVNALLLGDSALYLCASSSSGGSNYGYTFGSGTRLTVV.

V and J are TRBV5-6 and TRBJ1-2; D unclear. Germline CDR1 reads SGHDT; CDR2 reads YYEEEE. V was pared by 3 bases and J by 3 bases, with 6 bases between. This CDR3 spans 12 amino acids. The CDR3 loop reads CASSSGYYGYTF. In DNA, the CDR3 is TGTGCCAGCAGCTCAGGATACTATGGCTACACCTTC. The whole variable domain, remainder taken from reference TRBV5-6 and TRBJ1-2, is DAGVTQSPTHLIKTRGQQVTLRCSPKSGHDTVSWYQQALGQGPQFIFQYYEEEERQRGNFPDRFSGHQFPNYSSELNVNALLLGDSALYLCASSSGYYGYTFGSGTRLTVV.

V usage is TRBV7-2 and J usage is TRBJ2-5; D remains unclear. CDR1 is SGHTA and CDR2 is FQGNSA in the germline V gene. The CDR3 runs 11 residues. V gave up 3 bases and J gave up 1 base, with 0 bases separating them. The CDR3 loop reads CASSFQETQYF. For the CDR3, the DNA is TGTGCCAGCAGCTTCCAAGAGACCCAGTACTTC.

The V call is TRBV4-1, the J call TRBJ2-7; TRBD1 matches 10 bases. The germline V gene encodes CDR1 MGHRA and CDR2 YSYEKL. The CDR3 has 15 residues. With V trimmed by 5 bases and J by 5 bases, 9 bases remained unmatched. The CDR3 DNA is TGCGCCAGCAGCGAACGGACAGGGGGTGGCAACGAGCAGTACTTC. Amino acids: CASSERTGGGNEQYF.

The genes are TRBV19 and TRBJ1-2, with D hard to call. V lost 4 bases to trimming and J lost 5 bases, with 11 bases between them. This CDR3 has 13 amino acids. The V gene's germline CDR1 is LNHDA and CDR2 SQIVND (reference sequence). Written as DNA, the CDR3 is TGTGCCAGTAGTAAGGACGGTTCATATGGCTACACCTTC. Protein sequence: CASSKDGSYGYTF.

The V call is TRBV9, the J call TRBJ2-3; D is unresolved. Per the germline V gene, CDR1 is SGDLS and CDR2 is YYNGEE. V dropped 0 bases and J dropped 3 bases, with 2 bases sitting between them. CDR3 size: 12 residues. Here the CDR3 DNA reads TGTGCCAGCAGCGTAGATACAGATACGCAGTATTTT. Translation gives CASSVDTDTQYF.